A single sample is the source of the 5 T cell receptor beta chains below, sequenced in a study of OX40 agonist ivuxolimab in advanced cancers. The protocol was immunoSEQ multiplex PCR, while the TCRdb copy is restricted to in-frame clones and leaves out a portion. Among roughly 23,000 clones listed, approximately 80% were seen once. Sequences were derived from CD4+ or CD8+ T cells sorted from blood, sampled in a trial of the OX40 agonist ivuxolimab. Receptor source: an adult with an advanced solid tumor such as melanoma, head and neck, liver or kidney cancer.

The genes are TRBV4-2 and TRBJ2-1; 7 bases line up with TRBD1. CDR1 and CDR2 from the germline V gene are LGHNA and YNFKEQ. This CDR3 has 16 amino acids. V was clipped by 0 bases and J by 5 bases; unmatched bases: 7. CDR3: CASSQDITGAHNEQFF. The CDR3 DNA reads as TGTGCCAGCAGCCAAGATATTACAGGGGCTCACAATGAGCAGTTCTTC.

The V gene is TRBV7-8, the J gene TRBJ2-6; D is unclear. Germline loops: CDR1 SGHVS, CDR2 FQNEAQ. The CDR3 loop spans 18 amino acids. Trimming removed 4 bases from V and 5 bases from J, with 21 bases in between. The CDR3 loop reads CASSCVSYPQSRANVLTF. In DNA, the CDR3 is TGTGCCAGCAGCTGTGTATCTTACCCACAAAGTCGGGCCAACGTCCTGACTTTC.

By its share, this clone is medium-sized (0.01 to 0.1%). V and J are TRBV19 and TRBJ2-1; a possible D gene is TRBD2 (6 bases). Per germline, CDR1 LNHDA and CDR2 SQIVND (reference sequence). Trimming stripped 5 bases from V and 8 bases from J, with 10 bases between. This CDR3 has 12 residues. For the CDR3, the DNA is TGTGCCAGTAGTCCCGGGGGTTATGAGCAGTTCTTC. It yields the protein CASSPGGYEQFF.

By share, this clone ranks as medium-sized (0.01 to 0.1%). The chain employs TRBV2 and TRBJ2-3; TRBD1 matches 8 bases. Per the germline V gene, CDR1 is SNHLY and CDR2 is FYNNEI. There are 15 residues in the CDR3. After removal of 6 bases from V and 2 bases from J, the junction contained 7 bases not matched to a gene. The CDR3 DNA is TGTGCCAGCAGGGACGGACAGGGACACACAGATACGCAGTATTTT. This sequence encodes CASRDGQGHTDTQYF.

The chain uses TRBV6-1 and TRBJ2-5; the D is unclear. The assigned J gene may be wrong: the sequence end matches TRBJ2-7 better. This CDR3 has 15 amino acids. Germline V gives CDR1 MNHNS, CDR2 SASEGT. For the CDR3, the DNA is TGTGCCAGCAGTGAAGTGGTCAGCAGAACCTACGAGCAGTACTTC. Amino acids: CASSEVVSRTYEQYF.